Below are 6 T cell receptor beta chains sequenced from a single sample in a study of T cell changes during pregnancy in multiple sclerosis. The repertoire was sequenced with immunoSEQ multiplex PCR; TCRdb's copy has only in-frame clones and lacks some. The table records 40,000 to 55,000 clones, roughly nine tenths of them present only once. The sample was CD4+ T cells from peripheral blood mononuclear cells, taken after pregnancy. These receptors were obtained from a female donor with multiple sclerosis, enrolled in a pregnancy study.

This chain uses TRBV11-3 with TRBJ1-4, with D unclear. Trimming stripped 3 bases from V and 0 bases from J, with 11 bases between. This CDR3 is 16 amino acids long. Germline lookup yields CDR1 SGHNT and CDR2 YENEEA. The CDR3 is CASSFVHGATNEKLFF. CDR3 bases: TGTGCCAGCAGCTTCGTCCACGGTGCAACTAATGAAAAACTGTTTTTT.

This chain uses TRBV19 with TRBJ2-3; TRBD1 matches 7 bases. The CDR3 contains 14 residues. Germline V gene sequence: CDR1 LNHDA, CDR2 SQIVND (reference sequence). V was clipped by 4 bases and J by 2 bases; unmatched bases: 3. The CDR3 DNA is TGTGCCAGTAGTACGGACAGGACCACAGATACGCAGTATTTT. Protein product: CASSTDRTTDTQYF.

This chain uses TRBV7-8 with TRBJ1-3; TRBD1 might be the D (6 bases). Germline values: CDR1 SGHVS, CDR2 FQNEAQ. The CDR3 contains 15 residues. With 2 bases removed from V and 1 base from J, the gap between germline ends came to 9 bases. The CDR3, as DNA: TGTGCCAGCAGCTTAACAGGGTCATCTGGAAACACCATATATTTT. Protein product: CASSLTGSSGNTIYF.

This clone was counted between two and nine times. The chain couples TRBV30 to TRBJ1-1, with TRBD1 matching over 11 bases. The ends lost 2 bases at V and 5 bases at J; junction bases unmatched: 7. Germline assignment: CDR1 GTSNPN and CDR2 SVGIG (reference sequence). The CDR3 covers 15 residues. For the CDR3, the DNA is TGTGCCTGGAGTAAGGGGACAGGGGGTATAACTGAAGCTTTCTTT. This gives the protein CAWSKGTGGITEAFF.

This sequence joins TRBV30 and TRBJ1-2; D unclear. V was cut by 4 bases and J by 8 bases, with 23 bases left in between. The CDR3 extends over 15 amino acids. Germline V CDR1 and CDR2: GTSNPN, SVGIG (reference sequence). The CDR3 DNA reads TGTGCCTGGATAAGATCCGCCTTGGCGGGAGGCGGCTACACCTTC. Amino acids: CAWIRSALAGGGYTF. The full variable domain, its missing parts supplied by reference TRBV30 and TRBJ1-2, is SQTIHQWPATLVQPVGSPLSLECTVEGTSNPNLYWYRQAAGRGLQLLFYSVGIGQISSEVPQNLSASRPQDRQFILSSKKLLLSDSGFYLCAWIRSALAGGGYTFGSGTRLTVV.

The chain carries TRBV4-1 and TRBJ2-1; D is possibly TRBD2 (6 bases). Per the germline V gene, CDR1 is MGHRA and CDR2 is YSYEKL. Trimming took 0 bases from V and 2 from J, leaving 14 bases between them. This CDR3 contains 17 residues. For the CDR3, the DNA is TGCGCCAGCAGCCAAGATGGGCGGGAAAGCACCTACAATGAGCAGTTCTTC. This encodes CASSQDGRESTYNEQFF.